Below are 32 T cell receptor beta chains sequenced from a single sample in a study of T cell responses to AZD1222 COVID-19 vaccine. The method was immunoSEQ multiplex PCR; TCRdb's version includes in-frame clones alone and lacks a portion of them. The profile covers 120,000 to 150,000 clones, with 85% to 95% appearing a single time and under 2% taken by the ten largest. The specimen comprised peripheral blood, sampled on day 0 of AZD1222 vaccination. The receptors were sampled from an adult in good health.

This chain uses TRBV6-1 with TRBJ1-2; TRBD1 matches at 11 bases. Germline V gene lookup returns CDR1 MNHNS and CDR2 SASEGT. This CDR3 is built from 17 residues. The trim removed 2 bases at V and 5 bases at J, leaving 10 bases unmatched. The CDR3 sequence: CASSEIGQGALYYGYTF. The CDR3 DNA reads TGTGCCAGCAGTGAAATTGGACAGGGGGCGTTGTATTATGGCTACACCTTC.

This clone was observed once. The gene calls are TRBV7-7 and TRBJ1-1, with D possibly TRBD1 on 5 matching bases. Per germline, CDR1 SSHAT and CDR2 FNYEAQ (reference sequence). The CDR3 consists of 13 residues. V was trimmed by 5 bases and J by 1 base, leaving 8 bases between them. For the CDR3, the DNA is TGTGCCAGCAGCCTTACAGGGAACACTGAAGCTTTCTTT. Protein: CASSLTGNTEAFF.

The chain links TRBV7-2 to TRBJ2-7, with 8 bases that match TRBD1. Germline V gives CDR1 SGHTA, CDR2 FQGNSA. The V segment lost 5 bases and the J segment 2 bases; nucleotides outside the gene matches: 5. This CDR3 has 14 residues. The CDR3 loop is CASSATGVAYEQYF. CDR3 sequence (DNA): TGTGCCAGCAGCGCGACAGGGGTGGCCTACGAGCAGTACTTC. The entire variable domain, with the rest obtained from reference TRBV7-2 and TRBJ2-7, is as follows: GAGVSQSPSNKVTEKGKDVELRCDPISGHTALYWYRQSLGQGLEFLIYFQGNSAPDKSGLPSDRFSAERTGGSVSTLTIQRTQQEDSAVYLCASSATGVAYEQYFGPGTRLTVT.

This chain links TRBV5-1 with TRBJ1-6; D unresolved. The length of the CDR3 is 14 residues. V gave up 1 base and J gave up 3 bases, with 5 bases separating them. CDR1 is SGHRS and CDR2 is YFSETQ in the germline V gene. The CDR3, as DNA: TGCGCCAGCAGCTTGACAGACTATAATTCACCCCTCCACTTT. Its translation: CASSLTDYNSPLHF.

The chain joins TRBV7-3 to TRBJ2-1; possibly TRBD1 for D (6 bases). V lost 5 bases and J 3 bases, leaving 8 bases between the germline ends. Germline assignment: CDR1 SGHTA and CDR2 FQGTGA. The CDR3 loop spans 13 amino acids. CDR3 DNA: TGTGCCAGCAGCCGACAGGACTACAATGAGCAGTTCTTC. Translating gives CASSRQDYNEQFF.

The chain couples TRBV9 to TRBJ1-4; D perhaps matches TRBD1 (5 bases). V was trimmed by 4 bases and J by 2 bases, leaving 12 bases between them. This CDR3 has 15 residues. CDR1 and CDR2 (germline): SGDLS, YYNGEE. Written as DNA, the CDR3 is TGTGCCAGCAGCAGAAATGGGGGGACTAATGAAAAACTGTTTTTT. Amino acids: CASSRNGGTNEKLFF.

V is TRBV5-5 and J is TRBJ1-3, with no clear D. The CDR3 loop spans 14 amino acids. Per germline, CDR1 SGHKS and CDR2 YYEKEE (reference sequence). V lost 0 bases and J 1 base, leaving 5 bases between the germline ends. The CDR3 nucleotides are TGTGCCAGCAGCTTGGTGGGTTCTGGAAACACCATATATTTT. The encoded protein is CASSLVGSGNTIYF.

This clone occurred a few times. The rearrangement links TRBV6-4 to TRBJ1-5; no clear D gene. Germline CDR1 and CDR2: MRHNA and SNTAGT. CDR3 length equals 17 residues. Trimming stripped 2 bases from V and 0 bases from J, with 14 bases between. CDR3: CASSDERSRNSNQPQHF. The CDR3 coding sequence is TGTGCCAGCAGTGACGAGCGATCCAGAAATAGCAATCAGCCCCAGCATTTT.

This clone showed up just a few times. The CDR3 DNA reads TGTGCCAGCACGGATCTAGGGAGCAATCAGCCCCAGCATTTT. Translating gives CASTDLGSNQPQHF. V gene TRBV7-8 combines with J gene TRBJ1-5; D gene ambiguous. The germline V gene encodes CDR1 SGHVS and CDR2 FQNEAQ. V lost 7 bases to trimming and J lost 1 base, with 11 bases between them. This CDR3 has 14 amino acids.

The V call is TRBV25-1, the J call TRBJ1-2, with TRBD1 identical over 10 bases. Per the germline V gene, CDR1 is MGHDK and CDR2 is SYGVNS. V was clipped by 5 bases and J by 4 bases; unmatched bases: 13. The CDR3 length is 17 residues. The CDR3 DNA reads as TGTGCCAGCAGTCCATCGACAGGGGGCCGTCGGGGCTATGGCTACACCTTC. Its protein product is CASSPSTGGRRGYGYTF.

The genes are TRBV15 and TRBJ2-7; 10 bases line up with TRBD1. V was pared by 2 bases and J by 5 bases, with 6 bases of the junction left unmatched. Germline lookup yields CDR1 LNHNV and CDR2 YYDKDF (reference sequence). The CDR3 has 15 residues. The CDR3 region has the DNA TGTGCCACCAGCAGAACAGGACAGGGGGTAGACGAGCAGTACTTC. Its protein product is CATSRTGQGVDEQYF.

J is TRBJ2-7 and V is TRBV2, with 12 bases lining up with TRBD2. The junction had 3 bases not matched to a gene; V was cut back by 6 bases and J by 3 bases. The germline CDR1 and CDR2 sequences are SNHLY and FYNNEI. The CDR3 sequence is 14 residues long. DNA of the CDR3: TGTGCCAGCAGGGAGACTAGCGGGAGCTACGAGCAGTACTTC. It translates to CASRETSGSYEQYF. The whole variable domain, filled in from reference TRBV2 and TRBJ2-7, reads EPEVTQTPSHQVTQMGQEVILRCVPISNHLYFYWYRQILGQKVEFLVSFYNNEISEKSEIFDDQFSVERPDGSNFTLKIRSTKLEDSAMYFCASRETSGSYEQYFGPGTRLTVT.

The chain is built from TRBV12-1 and TRBJ1-5; the tabulated D call, TRBD1, remains unverified against the DNA. TRBV12-1 is listed as a pseudogene. The CDR3 loop spans 13 amino acids. CDR3 in amino acids: CASSSYRVRPQHF. The CDR3 nucleotides read TGTGCCAGCAGCTCCTACAGGGTGAGGCCCCAGCATTTT.

This chain joins TRBV9 and TRBJ2-3; 12 positions agree with TRBD2. CDR3 size: 17 residues. From germline, CDR1 is SGDLS and CDR2 YYNGEE. With 2 bases clipped from V and 4 bases from J, the junction kept 8 bases outside the gene matches. The CDR3 DNA is TGTGCCAGCAGCGTCTACCCTAGCGGGGGGGCGGCAGATACGCAGTATTTT. As protein: CASSVYPSGGAADTQYF.

The rearrangement links TRBV6-5 to TRBJ1-3; TRBD1 might be the D (6 bases). The CDR3 loop spans 15 amino acids. CDR1 and CDR2 from the germline V gene are MNHEY and SVGAGI. V was trimmed by 6 bases and J by 2 bases, leaving 14 bases between them. This CDR3 reads CASSPQRTAGNTIYF. The DNA for the CDR3 is TGTGCCAGCAGCCCGCAAAGGACAGCTGGAAACACCATATATTTT.

J is TRBJ1-2 and V is TRBV6-5, with a weak D call TRBD1 (6 bases). In germline, CDR1 is MNHEY, CDR2 SVGAGI. This CDR3 comprises 15 residues. The V gene lost 0 bases and the J gene lost 8 bases, with 16 bases spanning the gap. The CDR3 coding sequence is TGTGCCAGCAGTTACTCGATTCAGGGGCTAGGGGGCTACACCTTC. Residues: CASSYSIQGLGGYTF.

This chain uses TRBV27 with TRBJ2-7; D call uncertain. This CDR3 is 13 amino acids long. CDR1 is MNHEY, CDR2 SMNVEV, per germline (reference sequence). V was shortened by 3 bases and J by 1 base, with 7 bases between the two germline ends. This CDR3 is CASSLIGSYEQYF. The CDR3 coding sequence is TGTGCCAGCAGTTTGATAGGGTCCTACGAGCAGTACTTC.

V is TRBV5-1 and J is TRBJ1-1, with unresolved D. The germline V and J ends were trimmed by 0 bases and 5 bases, with 11 bases remaining between them. This CDR3 spans 14 amino acids. The germline CDR1 and CDR2 sequences are SGHRS and YFSETQ. CDR3 protein: CASSLVTGITEAFF. In nucleotides, the CDR3 is TGCGCCAGCAGCTTGGTAACGGGTATAACTGAAGCTTTCTTT.

This chain connects TRBV24-1 to TRBJ2-3; no reliable D call. Germline assignment: CDR1 KGHDR and CDR2 SFDVKD. The CDR3 is made up of 14 amino acids. With 2 bases removed from V and 2 bases from J, the gap between germline ends came to 7 bases. The CDR3 nucleotides read TGTGCCACCAGTGATTCTCCTAACACAGATACGCAGTATTTT. Translating gives CATSDSPNTDTQYF.

The chain combines TRBV15 with TRBJ2-3, with unresolved D. Trimming took off 0 bases at V and 4 bases at J, with 11 bases between the two ends. The CDR3 contains 15 residues. The germline V gene encodes CDR1 LNHNV and CDR2 YYDKDF (reference sequence). The CDR3 reads CATSRDATPADTQYF. CDR3 bases: TGTGCCACCAGCAGAGATGCCACCCCGGCAGATACGCAGTATTTT.

The chain recombines TRBV19 with TRBJ2-2; 9 bases are a match to TRBD1. This CDR3 is built from 17 residues. After removal of 0 bases from V and 7 bases from J, the junction contained 9 bases not matched to a gene. Germline CDR1 LNHDA, CDR2 SQIVND (reference sequence). CDR3 sequence (DNA): TGTGCCAGTAGTATAGACAAAGTGACAGGGGGAGGCGGGGAGCTGTTTTTT. Its protein product is CASSIDKVTGGGGELFF.

The J gene is TRBJ1-1, the V gene TRBV6-2 or TRBV6-3; D gene ambiguous. The CDR3 is 11 amino acids. Germline CDR1 reads MNHEY; CDR2 reads SVGEGT. Trimming removed 2 bases at V and 11 bases at J, with 9 bases between. The CDR3 DNA reads as TGTGCCAGCAGTTACGCCGTAGAGGCTTTCTTT. Translated: CASSYAVEAFF.

The chain couples TRBV15 to TRBJ1-2; D gene uncertain. Between the trimmed V and J ends, which lost 4 bases and 7 bases, there was a span of 16 bases. CDR1 is LNHNV, CDR2 YYDKDF, per germline (reference sequence). The CDR3 length is 14 residues. CDR3 nucleotide sequence: TGTGCCACCAGCATACGGCGGGAGGCGGGTGGCTACACCTTC. This sequence encodes CATSIRREAGGYTF.

This chain joins TRBV12-3 or TRBV12-4 and TRBJ1-2; a possible D gene is TRBD1 (6 bases). CDR3 length: 13 amino acids. V was pared by 1 base and J by 7 bases, with 10 bases between. CDR3 sequence reads: CASSLEGRGGYTF. DNA for the CDR3: TGTGCCAGCAGTTTAGAGGGCAGGGGTGGCTACACCTTC.

The chain carries TRBV6-5 and TRBJ1-5; D unresolved. The CDR3 consists of 14 residues. The germline CDR1 and CDR2 sequences are MNHEY and SVGAGI. V was trimmed by 7 bases and J by 0 bases, leaving 10 bases between them. The CDR3 loop is CASTLLDSNQPQHF. The CDR3 region has the DNA TGTGCCAGCACCCTCCTCGATAGCAATCAGCCCCAGCATTTT.

The chain links TRBV6-2 or TRBV6-3 to TRBJ2-1; D possibly corresponds to TRBD2 (6 bases). The germline gives CDR1 MNHEY, CDR2 SVGEGT. CDR3 length: 16 amino acids. The V end lost 5 bases, the J end lost 0 bases, and 14 bases lay between the germline ends. The CDR3 region is CASSPMARGSYNEQFF. For the CDR3, the DNA is TGTGCCAGCAGTCCCATGGCGCGGGGCTCCTACAATGAGCAGTTCTTC.

This rearrangement joins TRBV6-5 to TRBJ2-3, with 9 bases identical to TRBD2. The CDR3 is 16 residues long. V trimming: 0 bases; J trimming: 0 bases; junction bases outside the gene matches: 1. Per the germline V gene, CDR1 is MNHEY and CDR2 is SVGAGI. CDR3 DNA: TGTGCCAGCAGTTACTCCGGACTAGCGAGCACAGATACGCAGTATTTT. It yields the protein CASSYSGLASTDTQYF.

The genes are TRBV19 and TRBJ1-3; D is uncertain. Trimming removed 3 bases from V and 0 bases from J, with 9 bases in between. The CDR3 length is 15 residues. From germline, CDR1 is LNHDA and CDR2 SQIVND (reference sequence). The CDR3 sequence: CASSIDTYSGNTIYF. In DNA form, the CDR3 reads TGTGCCAGTAGTATTGACACCTACTCTGGAAACACCATATATTTT.

The chain couples TRBV5-1 to TRBJ1-6; no clear D gene. Trimming left V 6 bases short and J 7 bases short, with 17 bases between. CDR1 is SGHRS, CDR2 YFSETQ, per germline. The CDR3 is 15 amino acids. CDR3 nucleotide sequence: TGCGCCAGCACCCTTTCGACCCGGGAGAATTCACCCCTCCACTTT. Its protein is CASTLSTRENSPLHF.

V usage is TRBV6-1 and J usage is TRBJ2-3; a possible D gene is TRBD2 (6 bases). Deletions cut 3 bases from V and 0 bases from J, with 10 bases between. The CDR3 consists of 15 residues. Per germline, CDR1 MNHNS and CDR2 SASEGT. The CDR3 protein is CASSEPSVSTDTQYF. The CDR3 nucleotides read TGTGCCAGCAGTGAGCCTAGCGTTAGCACAGATACGCAGTATTTT.

V gene TRBV15 combines with J gene TRBJ2-7, with 8 positions matching TRBD1. J was trimmed by 2 bases and V by 7 bases; bases with no gene match: 7. CDR3 length: 14 amino acids. Germline V gene lookup returns CDR1 LNHNV and CDR2 YYDKDF (reference sequence). CDR3 nucleotide sequence: TGTGCCACCAACTCCGGGACAGGTACCTACGAGCAGTACTTC. This sequence encodes CATNSGTGTYEQYF.

In its sample, this clone was seen a few times. J is TRBJ2-5 and V is TRBV3-1 (or the pseudogene TRBV3-2), with TRBD2 matching 8 bases. V shed 6 bases and J 2 bases; nucleotides not matched to a gene: 5. CDR3 length equals 14 residues. Germline CDR1 and CDR2: LGHDT and YNNKEL (reference sequence). CDR3 nucleotide sequence: TGTGCCAGCAGTCTCTCGGGGGGGCAAGAGACCCAGTACTTC. The encoded protein is CASSLSGGQETQYF.